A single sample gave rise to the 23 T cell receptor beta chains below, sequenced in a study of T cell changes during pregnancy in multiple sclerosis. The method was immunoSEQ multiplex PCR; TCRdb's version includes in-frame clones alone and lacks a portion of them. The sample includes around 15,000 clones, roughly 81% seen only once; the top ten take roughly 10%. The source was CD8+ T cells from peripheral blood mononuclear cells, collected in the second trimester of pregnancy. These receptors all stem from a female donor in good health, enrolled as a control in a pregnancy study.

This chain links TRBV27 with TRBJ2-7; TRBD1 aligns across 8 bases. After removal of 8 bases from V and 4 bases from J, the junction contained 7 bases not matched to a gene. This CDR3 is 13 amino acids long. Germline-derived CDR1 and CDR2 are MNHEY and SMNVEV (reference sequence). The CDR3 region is CASSDRVVYEQYF. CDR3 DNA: TGTGCCAGCTCGGACAGGGTCGTTTACGAGCAGTACTTC.

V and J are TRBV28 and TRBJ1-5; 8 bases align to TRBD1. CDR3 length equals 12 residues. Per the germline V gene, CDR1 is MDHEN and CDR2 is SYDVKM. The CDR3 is CVTGGSNQPQHF. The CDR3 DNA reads TGTGTCACAGGGGGTAGCAATCAGCCCCAGCATTTT. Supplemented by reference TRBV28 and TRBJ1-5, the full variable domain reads DVKVTQSSRYLVKRTGEKVFLECVQDMDHENMFWYRQDPGLGLRLIYFSYDVKMKEKGDIPEGYSVSREKKERFSLILESASTNQTSMYLCVTGGSNQPQHFGDGTRLSIL.

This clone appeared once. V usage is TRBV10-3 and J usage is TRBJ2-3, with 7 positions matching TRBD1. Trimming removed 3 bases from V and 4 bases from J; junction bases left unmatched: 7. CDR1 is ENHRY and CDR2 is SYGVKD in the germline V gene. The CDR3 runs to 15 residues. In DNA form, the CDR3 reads TGTGCCATCAGTGACCCCGACAGGGCAGCAGATACGCAGTATTTT. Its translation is CAISDPDRAADTQYF.

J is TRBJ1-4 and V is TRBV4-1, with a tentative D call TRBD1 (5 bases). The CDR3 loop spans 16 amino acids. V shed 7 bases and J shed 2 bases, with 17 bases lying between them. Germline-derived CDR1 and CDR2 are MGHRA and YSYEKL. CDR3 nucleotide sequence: TGCGCCAGCACCGGCCTCCCAGGGAGGACTAATGAAAAACTGTTTTTT. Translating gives CASTGLPGRTNEKLFF.

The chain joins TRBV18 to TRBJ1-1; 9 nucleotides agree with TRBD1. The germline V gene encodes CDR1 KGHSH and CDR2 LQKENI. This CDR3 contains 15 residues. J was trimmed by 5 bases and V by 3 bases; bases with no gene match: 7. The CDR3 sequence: CASSPTGGGGTEAFF. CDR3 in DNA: TGTGCCAGCTCACCTACAGGGGGCGGAGGGACTGAAGCTTTCTTT.

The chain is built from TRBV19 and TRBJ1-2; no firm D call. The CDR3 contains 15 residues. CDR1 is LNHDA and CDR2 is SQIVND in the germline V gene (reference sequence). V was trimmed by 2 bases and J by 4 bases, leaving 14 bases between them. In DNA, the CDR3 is TGTGCCAGTAGTATACTCCATTCCACTCGCTATGGCTACACCTTC. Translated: CASSILHSTRYGYTF.

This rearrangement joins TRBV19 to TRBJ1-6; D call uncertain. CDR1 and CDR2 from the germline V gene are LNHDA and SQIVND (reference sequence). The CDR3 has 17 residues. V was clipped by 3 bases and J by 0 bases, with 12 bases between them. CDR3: CASSIPPRSSYNSPLHF. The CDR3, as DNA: TGTGCCAGTAGTATCCCGCCCAGGTCCTCCTATAATTCACCCCTCCACTTT.

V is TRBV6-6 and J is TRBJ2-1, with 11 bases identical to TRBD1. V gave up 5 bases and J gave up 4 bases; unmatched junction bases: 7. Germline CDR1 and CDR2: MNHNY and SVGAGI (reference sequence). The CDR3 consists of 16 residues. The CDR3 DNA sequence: TGTGCCAGCAGTCGAACCGGGACAGGGGGTTACAATGAGCAGTTCTTC. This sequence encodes CASSRTGTGGYNEQFF.

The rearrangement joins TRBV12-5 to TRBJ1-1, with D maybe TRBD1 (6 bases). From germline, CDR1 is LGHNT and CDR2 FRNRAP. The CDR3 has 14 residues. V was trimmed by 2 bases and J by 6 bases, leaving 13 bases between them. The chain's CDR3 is CASGLTHRESEAFF. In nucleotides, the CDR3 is TGTGCTAGTGGTTTGACACACAGGGAGTCTGAAGCTTTCTTT.

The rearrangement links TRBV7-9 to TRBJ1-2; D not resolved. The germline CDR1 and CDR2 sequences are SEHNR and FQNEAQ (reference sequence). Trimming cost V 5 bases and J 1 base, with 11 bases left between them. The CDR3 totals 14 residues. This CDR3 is CASSPLSHNYGYTF. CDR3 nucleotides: TGTGCCAGCAGCCCACTTTCGCATAACTATGGCTACACCTTC.

The CDR3 DNA follows: TGTGCCAGCAGGCCCACAGGGGCCGAGCAGTACTTC. It translates to CASRPTGAEQYF. The rearrangement uses TRBV7-9 and TRBJ2-7; TRBD1 aligns across 7 bases. From germline, CDR1 is SEHNR and CDR2 FQNEAQ (reference sequence). The junction had 5 bases not matched to a gene; V was cut back by 6 bases and J by 6 bases. The CDR3 length is 12 residues.

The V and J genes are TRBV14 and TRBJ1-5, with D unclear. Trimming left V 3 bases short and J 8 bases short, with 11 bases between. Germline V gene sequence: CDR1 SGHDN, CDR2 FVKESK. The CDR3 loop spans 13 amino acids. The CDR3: CASSHTSREPQHF. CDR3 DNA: TGTGCCAGCAGCCATACGTCCCGGGAGCCCCAGCATTTT.

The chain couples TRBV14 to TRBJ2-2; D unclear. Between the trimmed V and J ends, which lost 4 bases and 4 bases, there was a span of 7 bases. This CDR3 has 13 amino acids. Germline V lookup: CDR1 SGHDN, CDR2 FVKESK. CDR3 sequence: CASSLHFTGELFF. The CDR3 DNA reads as TGTGCCAGCAGCCTACATTTCACCGGGGAGCTGTTTTTT.

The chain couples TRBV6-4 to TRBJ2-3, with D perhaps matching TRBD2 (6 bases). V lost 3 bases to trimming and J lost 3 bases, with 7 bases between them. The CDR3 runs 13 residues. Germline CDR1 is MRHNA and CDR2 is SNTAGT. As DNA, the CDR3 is TGTGCCAGCAGTGAGGGGGGAACAGATACGCAGTATTTT. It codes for CASSEGGTDTQYF.

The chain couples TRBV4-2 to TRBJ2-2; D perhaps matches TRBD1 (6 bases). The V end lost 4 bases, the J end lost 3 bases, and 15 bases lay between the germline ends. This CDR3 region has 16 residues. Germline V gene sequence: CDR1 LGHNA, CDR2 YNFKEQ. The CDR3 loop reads CASSRPYRVHTGELFF. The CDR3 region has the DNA TGTGCCAGCAGCCGACCATACAGGGTGCACACCGGGGAGCTGTTTTTT.

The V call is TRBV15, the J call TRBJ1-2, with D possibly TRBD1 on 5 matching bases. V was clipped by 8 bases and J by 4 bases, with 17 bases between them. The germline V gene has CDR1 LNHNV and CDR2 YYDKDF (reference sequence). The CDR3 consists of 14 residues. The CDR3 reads CATRDGGDPYGYTF. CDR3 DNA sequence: TGTGCCACCCGCGACGGGGGGGATCCCTATGGCTACACCTTC.

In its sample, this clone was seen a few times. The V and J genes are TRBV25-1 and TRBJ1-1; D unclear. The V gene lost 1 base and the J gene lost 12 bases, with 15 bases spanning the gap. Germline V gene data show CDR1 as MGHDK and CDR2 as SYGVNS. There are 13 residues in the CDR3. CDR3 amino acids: CASSEWREVITFF. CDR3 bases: TGTGCCAGCAGTGAATGGAGGGAAGTGATAACTTTCTTT.

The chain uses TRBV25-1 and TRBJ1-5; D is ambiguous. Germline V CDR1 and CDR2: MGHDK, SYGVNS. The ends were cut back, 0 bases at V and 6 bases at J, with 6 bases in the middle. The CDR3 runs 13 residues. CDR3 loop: CASSEYNSQPQHF. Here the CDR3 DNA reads TGTGCCAGCAGTGAATATAACAGTCAGCCCCAGCATTTT.

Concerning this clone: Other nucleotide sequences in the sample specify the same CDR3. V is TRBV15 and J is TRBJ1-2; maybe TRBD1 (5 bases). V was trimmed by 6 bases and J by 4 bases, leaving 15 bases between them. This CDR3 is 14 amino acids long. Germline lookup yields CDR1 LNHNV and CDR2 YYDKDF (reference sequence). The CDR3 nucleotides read TGTGCCACCAGGACGGGGGGGGACCCCTATGGCTACACCTTC. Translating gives CATRTGGDPYGYTF.

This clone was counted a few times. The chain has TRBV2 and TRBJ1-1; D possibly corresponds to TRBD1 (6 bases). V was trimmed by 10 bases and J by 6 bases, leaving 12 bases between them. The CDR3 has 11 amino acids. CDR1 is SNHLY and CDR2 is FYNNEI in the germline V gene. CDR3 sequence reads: CATRTGPEAFF. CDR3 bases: TGTGCCACCCGAACAGGGCCTGAAGCTTTCTTT.

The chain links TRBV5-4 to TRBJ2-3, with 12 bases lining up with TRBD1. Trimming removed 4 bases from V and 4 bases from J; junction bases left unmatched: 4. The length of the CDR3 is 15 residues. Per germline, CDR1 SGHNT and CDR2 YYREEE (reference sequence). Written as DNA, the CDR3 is TGTGCCAGCAGCGCGGGACAGGGGGCTGCAGATACGCAGTATTTT. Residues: CASSAGQGAADTQYF. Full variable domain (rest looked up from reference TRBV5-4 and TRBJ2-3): ETGVTQSPTHLIKTRGQQVTLRCSSQSGHNTVSWYQQALGQGPQFIFQYYREEENGRGNFPPRFSGLQFPNYSSELNVNALELDDSALYLCASSAGQGAADTQYFGPGTRLTVL.

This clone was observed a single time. Written as DNA, the CDR3 is TGTGCCAGCAGTTCCGGACAGGGAGGAAACTATGGCTACACCTTC. Protein: CASSSGQGGNYGYTF. The J gene is TRBJ1-2, the V gene TRBV27, with 8 positions matching TRBD1. V shed 4 bases, J shed 2 bases, and the junction held 6 bases outside the gene matches. The CDR3 covers 15 residues. Looked up from germline, CDR1 is MNHEY and CDR2 is SMNVEV (reference sequence).

Here the CDR3 reads CASSSLGGQETQYF. The CDR3 DNA follows: TGTGCCAGCAGCTCCCTGGGAGGGCAAGAGACCCAGTACTTC. This rearrangement joins TRBV5-6 to TRBJ2-5, with TRBD2 matching over 7 bases. Trimming removed 3 bases from V and 2 bases from J; junction bases left unmatched: 4. In germline, CDR1 is SGHDT, CDR2 YYEEEE. The length of the CDR3 is 14 residues.